This T cell receptor beta chain was recovered during a study of blood T cell repertoires in COVID-19. Study background: Sources were T cells, B-cell-depleted T cells, or PBMCs; the material itself was cDNA or gDNA.

V lost 0 bases to trimming and J lost 3 bases, with 10 bases between them. Germline V gene data show CDR1 as LNHNV and CDR2 as YYDKDF (reference sequence). The CDR3 is made up of 15 amino acids. Seattle patients were enrolled during active infection and followed longitudinally. The assay was immunoSEQ multiplex PCR, and TCRdb's table has in-frame clones only and misses some. The repertoire holds 120,000 to 150,000 clones, with about 87% as singletons. Source material: peripheral blood. This chain uses TRBV15 with TRBJ2-3; tentative D call: TRBD1 (6 bases). This receptor was taken from a human donor with COVID-19, enrolled during active disease. The donor label of this sample is uncertain. CDR3 in amino acids: CATSRDQGPTDTQYF. Written as DNA, the CDR3 is TGTGCCACCAGCAGAGACCAGGGGCCGACAGATACGCAGTATTTT.